The 17 T cell receptor beta chains presented below share a single source sample, sequenced in a study of blood T cells in healthy people across ages. With a J-beta primer mix and a sample-barcoded 5' primer, a second PCR ran roughly 6 to 11 cycles. TCRdb called the 5' RACE reads again in MiXCR, with one record for every CDR3 protein. The sample contains 650,000 to 950,000 distinct CDR3 sequences, approximately 44% of which appear only once. Material: blood. All receptors come from a man in his sixties in good health.

To note about this clonotype: The junction departs from the called germline gene at one end, perhaps through a read error. The V gene is TRBV20-1, the J gene TRBJ2-5, with D perhaps TRBD1 or TRBD2 (5 bases each). The CDR3 contains 15 residues. Germline CDR1 reads DFQATT; CDR2 reads SNEGSKA (reference sequence). The CDR3 nucleotides read TGCAGTGCTAGTACACCGGGACCAGGCCAAGAGATCCAGTACTTC. Its translation: CSASTPGPGQEIQYF.

This clonotype was seen a handful of times. The rearrangement joins TRBV18 to TRBJ2-7; 9 bases are a match to TRBD2. The CDR3 runs to 15 residues. Losses at the gene ends were 3 bases for V and 2 bases for J; bases not matched to a gene: 5. Germline V gives CDR1 KGHSH, CDR2 LQKENI. CDR3 loop: CASSPPAGGPYEQYF. The CDR3 DNA is TGTGCCAGCTCACCTCCGGCGGGGGGGCCCTACGAGCAGTACTTC.

This clonotype was detected a few times. The genes are TRBV4-3 and TRBJ1-2; D is unresolved. The V end lost 2 bases, the J end lost 6 bases, and 7 bases lay between the germline ends. CDR1 is LGHNA, CDR2 YSLEER, per germline. The CDR3 contains 12 residues. The CDR3 DNA reads TGCGCCAGCAGCCAAAGTTCGCATGGCTACACCTTC. This sequence encodes CASSQSSHGYTF.

This chain joins TRBV28 and TRBJ1-2, with 7 bases identical to TRBD1. CDR1 MDHEN and CDR2 SYDVKM come from the germline V gene. The CDR3 runs to 14 residues. J lost 4 bases, V lost 6 bases, and 8 bases had no gene match. As DNA, the CDR3 is TGTGCCAGCAGACTCGGGGAGGGGGCCTATGGCTACACCTTC. This gives the protein CASRLGEGAYGYTF.

The chain carries TRBV10-1 and TRBJ2-5; D is unclear. V was clipped by 7 bases and J by 2 bases, with 8 bases between them. The CDR3 consists of 12 residues. Looked up from germline, CDR1 is WNHNN and CDR2 is SYGVQD (reference sequence). CDR3 in amino acids: CASMQEQETQYF. The CDR3 nucleotides read TGCGCCAGCATGCAGGAGCAAGAGACCCAGTACTTC.

This chain joins TRBV30 and TRBJ2-1, with no clear D. Trimming took 3 bases from V and 9 from J, leaving 12 bases between them. CDR1 and CDR2 (germline): GTSNPN, SVGIG (reference sequence). This CDR3 spans 12 amino acids. The CDR3 DNA reads TGTGCCTGGAGCGCCCCTTTTGGTGAGCAGTTCTTC. It yields the protein CAWSAPFGEQFF.

This clonotype was seen ten or more times. The chain combines TRBV20-1 with TRBJ2-3, with D uncertain. Deletions cut 5 bases from V and 2 bases from J, with 2 bases between. In germline, CDR1 is DFQATT, CDR2 SNEGSKA (reference sequence). The length of the CDR3 is 10 residues. As DNA, the CDR3 is TGCAGTGCTCACACAGATACGCAGTATTTT. Translation gives CSAHTDTQYF.

This clonotype was seen a few times. The CDR3 coding sequence is TGCGCCAGCAGCCAAAGCGGGGTCGACATAGAGACCCAGTACTTC. Translated: CASSQSGVDIETQYF. This chain links TRBV4-1 with TRBJ2-5, with TRBD2 identical over 7 bases. The CDR3 consists of 15 residues. Trimming cost V 2 bases and J 4 bases; bases outside gene matches: 7. The V gene's germline CDR1 is MGHRA and CDR2 YSYEKL.

This sequence joins TRBV12-3 or TRBV12-4 and TRBJ2-2, with TRBD1 identical over 7 bases. The CDR3 consists of 14 residues. V shed 4 bases, J shed 6 bases, and the junction held 5 bases outside the gene matches. CDR3 in amino acids: CASSSTGAAGELFF. CDR3 coding DNA: TGTGCCAGCAGTTCAACAGGGGCGGCCGGGGAGCTGTTTTTT.

This chain uses TRBV5-5 with TRBJ1-5; D is unresolved. The CDR3 is 10 residues long. Germline CDR1 reads SGHKS; CDR2 reads YYEKEE (reference sequence). V lost 1 base and J 9 bases, leaving 2 bases between the germline ends. CDR3 region: CASSLLPQHF. Here the CDR3 DNA reads TGTGCCAGCAGCTTGTTGCCCCAGCATTTT. Full variable domain (rest looked up from reference TRBV5-5 and TRBJ1-5): DAGVTQSPTHLIKTRGQQVTLRCSPISGHKSVSWYQQVLGQGPQFIFQYYEKEERGRGNFPDRFSARQFPNYSSELNVNALLLGDSALYLCASSLLPQHFGDGTRLSIL.

This chain links TRBV20-1 with TRBJ1-6; D call uncertain. This CDR3 is 14 amino acids long. Looked up from germline, CDR1 is DFQATT and CDR2 is SNEGSKA (reference sequence). Trimming shortened V by 3 bases and J by 7 bases, and 13 bases separated the two germline ends. CDR3 sequence: CSARLRRENSPLHF. The CDR3 DNA sequence: TGCAGTGCTAGGCTAAGACGGGAGAATTCACCCCTCCACTTT.

The chain combines TRBV6-1 with TRBJ2-4; D is unclear. The J call is in doubt because the DNA end fits TRBJ2-5 better. The CDR3 sequence is 12 residues long. Germline CDR1 and CDR2: MNHNS and SASEGT. CDR3 loop: CASMSGRETQYF. CDR3 coding DNA: TGTGCCAGCATGTCTGGAAGGGAGACCCAGTACTTC.

This sequence joins TRBV6-5 and TRBJ1-4; D is undetermined. This CDR3 comprises 16 residues. The V end lost 2 bases, the J end lost 5 bases, and 15 bases lay between the germline ends. The germline V gene has CDR1 MNHEY and CDR2 SVGAGI. The CDR3 nucleotides read TGTGCCAGCAGTTACACGGGGATCGGAGTCAATGAAAAACTGTTTTTT. Encoded protein: CASSYTGIGVNEKLFF.

This clonotype was seen more than once but under ten times. The chain combines TRBV6-2 or TRBV6-3 with TRBJ2-7; 9 nucleotides line up with TRBD1. The germline gives CDR1 MNHEY, CDR2 SVGEGT. Germline trimming cut 4 bases from V and 0 bases from J; bases unmatched to any gene: 7. This CDR3 is 16 amino acids long. The CDR3: CASSSSGTGSSYEQYF. The CDR3 DNA reads as TGTGCCAGCAGTTCTTCCGGGACAGGGAGCTCCTACGAGCAGTACTTC.

J is TRBJ2-5 and V is TRBV5-1, with D possibly being TRBD1 or TRBD2 (5 bases each). The CDR3 runs to 14 residues. Germline V CDR1 and CDR2: SGHRS, YFSETQ. With 0 bases removed from V and 4 bases from J, the gap between germline ends came to 10 bases. CDR3 protein: CASSLEAGGETQYF. The CDR3 DNA sequence: TGCGCCAGCAGCTTGGAAGCTGGGGGAGAGACCCAGTACTTC.

The table lists this clonotype with a few counts. The V and J genes are TRBV28 and TRBJ1-2; D is undetermined. CDR3 length: 13 residues. The V gene lost 5 bases and the J gene lost 3 bases, with 10 bases spanning the gap. CDR1 and CDR2 from the germline V gene are MDHEN and SYDVKM. DNA of the CDR3: TGTGCCAGCAGTGTGAATGGCCACTATGGCTACACCTTC. Translation gives CASSVNGHYGYTF.

The J gene is TRBJ2-5, the V gene TRBV21-1; TRBD1 is taken as the D call from the table, unchecked against the DNA. TRBV21-1 is a pseudogene segment. There are 15 residues in the CDR3. The CDR3 DNA is TGTGCCAGCGTCAGGGCAGGGGGCCCCCAAGAGACCCAGTACTTC. Its protein is CASVRAGGPQETQYF.